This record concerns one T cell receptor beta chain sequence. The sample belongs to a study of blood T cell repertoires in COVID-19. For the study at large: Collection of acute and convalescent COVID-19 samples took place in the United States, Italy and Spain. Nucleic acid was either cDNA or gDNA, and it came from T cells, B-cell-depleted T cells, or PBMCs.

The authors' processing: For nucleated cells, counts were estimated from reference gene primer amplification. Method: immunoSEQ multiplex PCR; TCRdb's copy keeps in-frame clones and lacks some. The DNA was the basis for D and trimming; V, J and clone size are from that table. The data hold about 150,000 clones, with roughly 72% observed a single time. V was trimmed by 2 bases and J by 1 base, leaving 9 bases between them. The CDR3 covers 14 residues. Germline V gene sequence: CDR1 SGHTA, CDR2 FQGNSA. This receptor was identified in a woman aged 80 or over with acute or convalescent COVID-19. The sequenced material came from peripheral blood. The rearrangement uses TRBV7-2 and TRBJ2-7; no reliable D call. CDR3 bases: TGTGCCAGCAGCTTATCGAGTGTTTCCTACGAGCAGTACTTC. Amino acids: CASSLSSVSYEQYF.